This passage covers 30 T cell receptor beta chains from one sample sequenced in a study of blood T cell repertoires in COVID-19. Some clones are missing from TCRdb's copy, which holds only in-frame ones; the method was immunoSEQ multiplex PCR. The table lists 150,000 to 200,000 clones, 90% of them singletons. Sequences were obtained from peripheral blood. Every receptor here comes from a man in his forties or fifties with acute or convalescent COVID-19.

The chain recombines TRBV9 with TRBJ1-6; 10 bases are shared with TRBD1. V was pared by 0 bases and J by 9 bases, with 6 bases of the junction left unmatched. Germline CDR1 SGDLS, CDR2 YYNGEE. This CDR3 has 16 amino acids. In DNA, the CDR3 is TGTGCCAGCAGCGTAGGGGACAGGGGTAGATTTTCACCCCTCCACTTT. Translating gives CASSVGDRGRFSPLHF.

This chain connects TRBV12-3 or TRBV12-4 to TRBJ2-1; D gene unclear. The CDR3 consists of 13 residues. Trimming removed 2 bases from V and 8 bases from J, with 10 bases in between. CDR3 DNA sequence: TGTGCCAGCAGTTTACTCTCAGTTTATGAGCAGTTCTTC. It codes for CASSLLSVYEQFF.

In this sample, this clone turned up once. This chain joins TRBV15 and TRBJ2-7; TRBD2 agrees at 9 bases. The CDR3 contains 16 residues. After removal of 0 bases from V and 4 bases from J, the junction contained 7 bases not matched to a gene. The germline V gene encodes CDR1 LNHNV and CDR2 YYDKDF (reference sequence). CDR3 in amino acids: CATSRDSGSGSYEQYF. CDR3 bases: TGTGCCACCAGCAGAGATAGTGGTAGCGGGAGTTACGAGCAGTACTTC. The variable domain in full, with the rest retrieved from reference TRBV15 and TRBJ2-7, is DAMVIQNPRYQVTQFGKPVTLSCSQTLNHNVMYWYQQKSSQAPKLLFHYYDKDFNNEADTPDNFQSRRPNTSFCFLDIRSPGLGDTAMYLCATSRDSGSGSYEQYFGPGTRLTVT.

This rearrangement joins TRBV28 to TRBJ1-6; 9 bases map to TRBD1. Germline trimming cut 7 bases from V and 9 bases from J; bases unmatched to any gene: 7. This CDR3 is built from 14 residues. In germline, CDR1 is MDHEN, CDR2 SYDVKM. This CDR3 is CASTGGQGRSPLHF. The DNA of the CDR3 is TGTGCCAGCACTGGGGGACAGGGTCGTTCACCCCTCCACTTT.

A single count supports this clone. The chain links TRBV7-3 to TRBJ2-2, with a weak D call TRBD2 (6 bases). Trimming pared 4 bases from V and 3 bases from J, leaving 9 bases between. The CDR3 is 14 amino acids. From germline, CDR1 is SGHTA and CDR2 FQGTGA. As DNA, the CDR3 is TGTGCCAGCAGCTCTAGCGTGGACACCGGGGAGCTGTTTTTT. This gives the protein CASSSSVDTGELFF.

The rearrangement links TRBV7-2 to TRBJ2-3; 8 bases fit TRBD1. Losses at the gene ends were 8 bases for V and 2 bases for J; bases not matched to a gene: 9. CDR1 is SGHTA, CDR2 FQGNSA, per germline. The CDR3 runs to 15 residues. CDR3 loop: CASRPGQGHTDTQYF. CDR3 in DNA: TGTGCCAGCCGTCCAGGACAGGGACACACAGATACGCAGTATTTT. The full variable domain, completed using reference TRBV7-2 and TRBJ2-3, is GAGVSQSPSNKVTEKGKDVELRCDPISGHTALYWYRQSLGQGLEFLIYFQGNSAPDKSGLPSDRFSAERTGGSVSTLTIQRTQQEDSAVYLCASRPGQGHTDTQYFGPGTRLTVL.

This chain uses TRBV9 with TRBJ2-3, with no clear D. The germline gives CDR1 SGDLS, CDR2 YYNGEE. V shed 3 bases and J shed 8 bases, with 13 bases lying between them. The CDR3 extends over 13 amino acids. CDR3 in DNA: TGTGCCAGCAGCGGCCGCCTAGAAGGTACGCAGTATTTT. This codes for CASSGRLEGTQYF.

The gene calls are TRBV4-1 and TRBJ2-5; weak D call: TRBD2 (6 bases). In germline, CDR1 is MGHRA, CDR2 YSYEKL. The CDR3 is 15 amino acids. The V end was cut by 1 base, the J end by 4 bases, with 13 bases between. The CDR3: CASSQVREPRETQYF. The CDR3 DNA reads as TGCGCCAGCAGCCAAGTACGGGAGCCCAGAGAGACCCAGTACTTC.

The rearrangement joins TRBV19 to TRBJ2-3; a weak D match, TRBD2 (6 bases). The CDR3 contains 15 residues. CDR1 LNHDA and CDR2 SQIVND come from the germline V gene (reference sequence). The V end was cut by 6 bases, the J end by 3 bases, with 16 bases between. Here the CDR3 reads CASSPGLASTDTQYF. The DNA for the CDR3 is TGTGCCAGTAGCCCTGGGCTAGCGTCTACAGATACGCAGTATTTT.

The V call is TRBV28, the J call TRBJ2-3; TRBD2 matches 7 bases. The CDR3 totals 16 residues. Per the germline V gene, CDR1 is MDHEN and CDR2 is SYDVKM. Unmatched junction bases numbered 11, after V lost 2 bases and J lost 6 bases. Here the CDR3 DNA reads TGTGCCAGCAGTTTAAGGGCTAGCGGCCACCACGATACGCAGTATTTT. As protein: CASSLRASGHHDTQYF. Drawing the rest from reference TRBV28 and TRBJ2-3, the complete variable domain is DVKVTQSSRYLVKRTGEKVFLECVQDMDHENMFWYRQDPGLGLRLIYFSYDVKMKEKGDIPEGYSVSREKKERFSLILESASTNQTSMYLCASSLRASGHHDTQYFGPGTRLTVL.

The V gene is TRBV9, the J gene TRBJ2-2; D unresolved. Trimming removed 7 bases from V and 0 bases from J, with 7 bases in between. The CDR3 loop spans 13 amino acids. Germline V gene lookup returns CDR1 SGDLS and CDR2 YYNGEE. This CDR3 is CASGGANTGELFF. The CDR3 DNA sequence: TGTGCCAGCGGCGGAGCGAACACCGGGGAGCTGTTTTTT.

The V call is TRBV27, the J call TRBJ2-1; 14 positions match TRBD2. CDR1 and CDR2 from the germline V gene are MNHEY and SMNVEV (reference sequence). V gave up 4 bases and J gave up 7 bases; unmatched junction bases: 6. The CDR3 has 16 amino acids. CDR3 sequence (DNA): TGTGCCAGCAGTTCTCGACTAGCGGGAGGGATGAATGAGCAGTTCTTC. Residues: CASSSRLAGGMNEQFF.

The CDR3: CASTTIQGAYNSPLHF. DNA of the CDR3: TGTGCCAGCACCACGATACAAGGGGCCTATAATTCACCCCTCCACTTT. The chain is built from TRBV28 and TRBJ1-6; D possibly corresponds to TRBD1 (5 bases). Trimming shortened V by 7 bases and J by 2 bases, and 15 bases separated the two germline ends. Germline values: CDR1 MDHEN, CDR2 SYDVKM. This CDR3 contains 16 residues.

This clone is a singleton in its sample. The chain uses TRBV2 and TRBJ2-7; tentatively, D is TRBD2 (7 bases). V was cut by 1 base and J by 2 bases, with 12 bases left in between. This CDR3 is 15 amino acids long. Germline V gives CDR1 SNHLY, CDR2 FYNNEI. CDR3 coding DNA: TGTGCCAGCAGTGAAGAGGTAGGGGGGGCCTACGAGCAGTACTTC. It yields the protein CASSEEVGGAYEQYF. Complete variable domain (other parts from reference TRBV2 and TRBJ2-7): EPEVTQTPSHQVTQMGQEVILRCVPISNHLYFYWYRQILGQKVEFLVSFYNNEISEKSEIFDDQFSVERPDGSNFTLKIRSTKLEDSAMYFCASSEEVGGAYEQYFGPGTRLTVT.

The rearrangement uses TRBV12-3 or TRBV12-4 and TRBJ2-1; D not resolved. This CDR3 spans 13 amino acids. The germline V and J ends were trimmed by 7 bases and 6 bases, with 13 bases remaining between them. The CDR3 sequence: CASNTIAGNEQFF. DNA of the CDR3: TGTGCCAGCAATACCATCGCAGGCAATGAGCAGTTCTTC.

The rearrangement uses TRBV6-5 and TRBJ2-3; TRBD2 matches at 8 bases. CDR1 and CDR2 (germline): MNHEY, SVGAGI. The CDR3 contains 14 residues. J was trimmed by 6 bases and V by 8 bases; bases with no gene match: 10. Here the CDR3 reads CASSHGGERDTQYF. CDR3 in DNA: TGTGCCAGCTCTCACGGGGGGGAGAGGGATACGCAGTATTTT.

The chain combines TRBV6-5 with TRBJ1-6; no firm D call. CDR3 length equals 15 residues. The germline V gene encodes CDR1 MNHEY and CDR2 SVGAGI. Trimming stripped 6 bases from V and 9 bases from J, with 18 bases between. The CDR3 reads CASRIRTSDGSPLHF. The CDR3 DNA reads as TGTGCCAGCAGGATCCGGACTTCAGATGGTTCACCCCTCCACTTT.

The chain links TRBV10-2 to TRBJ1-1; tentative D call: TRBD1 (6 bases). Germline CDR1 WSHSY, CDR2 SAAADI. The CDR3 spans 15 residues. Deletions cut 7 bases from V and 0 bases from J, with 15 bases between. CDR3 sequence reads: CASTKRQVLNTEAFF. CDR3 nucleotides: TGCGCCAGCACCAAGAGACAGGTCCTGAACACTGAAGCTTTCTTT.

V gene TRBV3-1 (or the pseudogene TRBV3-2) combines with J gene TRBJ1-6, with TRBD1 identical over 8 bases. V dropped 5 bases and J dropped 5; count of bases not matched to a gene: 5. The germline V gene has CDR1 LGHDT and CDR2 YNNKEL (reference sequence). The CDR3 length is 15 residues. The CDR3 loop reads CASSSAGQDNSPLHF. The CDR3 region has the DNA TGTGCCAGCAGCTCTGCGGGACAGGATAATTCACCCCTCCACTTT.

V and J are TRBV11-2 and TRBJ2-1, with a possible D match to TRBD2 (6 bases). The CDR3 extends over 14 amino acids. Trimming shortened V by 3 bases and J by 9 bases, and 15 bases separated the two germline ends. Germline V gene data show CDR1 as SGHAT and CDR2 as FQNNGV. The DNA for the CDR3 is TGTGCCAGCAGCTTGCGGCGGGATTTAGGTGAGCAGTTCTTC. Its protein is CASSLRRDLGEQFF.

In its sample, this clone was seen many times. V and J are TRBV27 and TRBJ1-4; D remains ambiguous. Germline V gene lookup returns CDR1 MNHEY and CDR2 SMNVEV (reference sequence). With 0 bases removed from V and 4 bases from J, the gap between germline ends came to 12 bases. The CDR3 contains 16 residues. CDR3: CASSLSLGDINEKLFF. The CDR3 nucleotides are TGTGCCAGCAGTTTATCCCTCGGTGACATTAATGAAAAACTGTTTTTT.

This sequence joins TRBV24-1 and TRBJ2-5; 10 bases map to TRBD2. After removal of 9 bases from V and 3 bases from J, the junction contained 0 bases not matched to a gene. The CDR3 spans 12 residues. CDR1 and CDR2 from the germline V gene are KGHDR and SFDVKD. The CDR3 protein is CATGTSEETQYF. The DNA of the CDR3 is TGTGCCACCGGGACTAGCGAAGAGACCCAGTACTTC.

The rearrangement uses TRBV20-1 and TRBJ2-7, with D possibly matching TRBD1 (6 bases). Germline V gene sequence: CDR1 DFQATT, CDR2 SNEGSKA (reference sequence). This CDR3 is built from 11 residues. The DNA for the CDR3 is TGCAGCTATCCAGGGGATCACGAGCAGTACTTC. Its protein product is CSYPGDHEQYF.

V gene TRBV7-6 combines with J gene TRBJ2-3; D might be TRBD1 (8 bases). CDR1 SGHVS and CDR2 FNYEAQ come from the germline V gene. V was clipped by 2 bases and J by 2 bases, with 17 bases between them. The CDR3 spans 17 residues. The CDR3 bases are TGTGCCAGCAGCTTAAGGGGGGGACAGGCATTCACAGATACGCAGTATTTT. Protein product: CASSLRGGQAFTDTQYF.

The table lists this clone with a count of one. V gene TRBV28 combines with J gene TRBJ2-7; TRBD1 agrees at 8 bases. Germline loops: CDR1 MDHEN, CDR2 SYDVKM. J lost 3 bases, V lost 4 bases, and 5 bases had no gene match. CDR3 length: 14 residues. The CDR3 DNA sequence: TGTGCCAGCAGTTCGGGGGACAGGTTCTACGAGCAGTACGTC. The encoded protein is CASSSGDRFYEQYV.

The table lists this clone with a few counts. In DNA form, the CDR3 reads TGTGCCAGCAGGCTACAGGGTGGGCAGTTCTTC. Its translation: CASRLQGGQFF. V is TRBV12-3 or TRBV12-4 and J is TRBJ2-1; tentatively, D is TRBD1 (6 bases). V was pared by 6 bases and J by 12 bases, with 12 bases between. The CDR3 contains 11 residues.

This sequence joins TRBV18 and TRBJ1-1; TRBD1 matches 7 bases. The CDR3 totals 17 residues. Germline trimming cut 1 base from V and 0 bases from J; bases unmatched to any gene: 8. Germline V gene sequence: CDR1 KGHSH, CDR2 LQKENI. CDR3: CASSPLNTGEMNTEAFF. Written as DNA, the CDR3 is TGTGCCAGCTCACCACTCAATACAGGGGAGATGAACACTGAAGCTTTCTTT.

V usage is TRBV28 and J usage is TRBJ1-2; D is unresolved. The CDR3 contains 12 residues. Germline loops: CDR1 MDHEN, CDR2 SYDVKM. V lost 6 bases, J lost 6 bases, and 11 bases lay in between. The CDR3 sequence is CASRYRFDGYTF. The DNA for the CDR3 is TGTGCCAGCAGGTATCGGTTTGATGGCTACACCTTC.

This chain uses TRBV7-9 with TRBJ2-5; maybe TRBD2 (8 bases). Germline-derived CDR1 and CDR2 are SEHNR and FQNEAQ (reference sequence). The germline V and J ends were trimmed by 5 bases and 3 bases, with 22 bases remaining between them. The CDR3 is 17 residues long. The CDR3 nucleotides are TGTGCCAGCAGCCCGAGGGGGCAGCGGGAGCGCGAAGAGACCCAGTACTTC. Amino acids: CASSPRGQREREETQYF.

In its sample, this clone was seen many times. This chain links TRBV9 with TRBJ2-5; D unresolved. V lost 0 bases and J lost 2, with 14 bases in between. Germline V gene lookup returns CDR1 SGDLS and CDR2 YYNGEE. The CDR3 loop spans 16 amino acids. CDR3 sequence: CASSVGGKSIQETQYF. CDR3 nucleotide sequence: TGTGCCAGCAGCGTAGGAGGCAAATCGATTCAAGAGACCCAGTACTTC.